This note documents a single T cell receptor beta chain sequence. No antigen is known for it. Assay used: immunoSEQ multiplex PCR; TCRdb lists only in-frame clones, some missing. The sample shows about 1.1 million clones, around three quarters of them seen only once. The trim removed 7 bases at V and 3 bases at J, leaving 5 bases unmatched. CDR1 and CDR2 from the germline V gene are SQVTM and ANQGSEA. This CDR3 spans 12 amino acids. In the CD4+ fraction, cells were divided into CD45RA+ naive and CD45RA-negative memory subsets. This entry is derived from a study of shared clonotypes between healthy human individuals. Study-level points and caveats: The study generally estimated greater richness for naive than memory subsets. Clonotypes not shared had lower generation probabilities than those common to all four donors.

This receptor was obtained from a man in his late teens or twenties in good health. Some clones in this sample may be carry-over from other donors' samples. Sequenced sample: memory CD4+ T cells from PBMCs. Subset indicated: CD45RA-negative fraction. V usage is TRBV29-1 and J usage is TRBJ1-1, with 7 bases that match TRBD1. The CDR3 DNA reads TGCAGCGCATCACAGGGGTACACTGAAGCTTTCTTT. Translated: CSASQGYTEAFF.